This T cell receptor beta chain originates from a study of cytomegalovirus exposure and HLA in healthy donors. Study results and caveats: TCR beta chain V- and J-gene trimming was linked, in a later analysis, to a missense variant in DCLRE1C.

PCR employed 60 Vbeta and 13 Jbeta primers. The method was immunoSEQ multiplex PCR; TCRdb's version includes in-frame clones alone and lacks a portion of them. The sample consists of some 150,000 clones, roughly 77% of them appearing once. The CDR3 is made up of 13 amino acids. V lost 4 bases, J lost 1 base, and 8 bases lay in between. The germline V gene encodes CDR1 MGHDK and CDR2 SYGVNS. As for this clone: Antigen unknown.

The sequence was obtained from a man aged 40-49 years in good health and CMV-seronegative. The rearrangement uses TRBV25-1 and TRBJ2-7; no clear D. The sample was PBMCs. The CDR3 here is CASSGPVSYEQYF. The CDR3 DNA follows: TGTGCCAGCAGTGGGCCAGTTTCCTACGAGCAGTACTTC.